Sequencing of this TCR beta chain was carried out in a study of glioma-infiltrating T cells. Study results and caveats: Very few CDR3 sequences were shared between tissue and blood. Gliomas, especially low-grade, showed above-expected tissue-blood divergence; non-neoplastic patients showed below.

Using RNA template, CDR3s of TCR alpha and beta were amplified with iRepertoire arm-PCR. Tissue mRNA or PBMC total RNA, roughly 100-400 ng, went into one-step reverse transcription and amplification. One entry per CDR3 protein, called by TCRdb with MiXCR from the multiplex PCR reads. This table holds approximately 140,000 distinct CDR3 sequences, around 25% found once. V shed 6 bases and J shed 1 base, with 13 bases lying between them. The CDR3 consists of 14 residues. The V gene's germline CDR1 is MNHNS and CDR2 SASEGT. This clonotype was counted at least ten times. Its antigen is unidentified. The rearrangement joins TRBV6-1 to TRBJ2-7; D call uncertain. The clonotype originates from a human donor with low-grade glioma or glioblastoma, undergoing nonglioma brain surgery, or in good health (not recorded which). What was sequenced was glioma tissue, nonneoplastic brain tissue, or PBMCs (not recorded which). CDR3 amino acids: CASSVDGFSYEQYV. In nucleotides, the CDR3 is TGTGCCAGCAGCGTGGACGGATTTTCCTACGAGCAGTACGTC.